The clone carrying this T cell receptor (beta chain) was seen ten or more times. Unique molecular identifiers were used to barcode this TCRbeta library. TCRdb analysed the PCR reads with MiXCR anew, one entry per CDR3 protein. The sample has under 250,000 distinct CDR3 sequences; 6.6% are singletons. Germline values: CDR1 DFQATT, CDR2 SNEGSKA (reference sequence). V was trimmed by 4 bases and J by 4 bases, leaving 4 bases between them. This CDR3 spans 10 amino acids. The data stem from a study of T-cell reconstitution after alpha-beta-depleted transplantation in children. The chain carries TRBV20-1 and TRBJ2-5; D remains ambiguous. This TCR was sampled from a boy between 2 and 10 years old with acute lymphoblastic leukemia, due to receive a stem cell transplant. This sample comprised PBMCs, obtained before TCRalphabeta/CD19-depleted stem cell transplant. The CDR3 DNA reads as TGCAGTGCTACGACAGAGACCCAGTACTTC. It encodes CSATTETQYF.